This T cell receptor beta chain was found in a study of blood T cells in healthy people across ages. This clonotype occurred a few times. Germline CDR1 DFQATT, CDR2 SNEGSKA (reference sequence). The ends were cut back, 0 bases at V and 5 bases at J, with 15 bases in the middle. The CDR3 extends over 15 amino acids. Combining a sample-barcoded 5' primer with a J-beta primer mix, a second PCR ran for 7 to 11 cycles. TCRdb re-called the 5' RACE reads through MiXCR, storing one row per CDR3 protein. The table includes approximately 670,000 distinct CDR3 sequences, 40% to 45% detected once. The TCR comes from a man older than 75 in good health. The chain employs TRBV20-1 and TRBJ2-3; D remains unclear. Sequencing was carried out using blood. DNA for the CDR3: TGCAGTGCTAGAGATCGGGTCTTCCCCCAAGATACGCAGTATTTT. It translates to CSARDRVFPQDTQYF.